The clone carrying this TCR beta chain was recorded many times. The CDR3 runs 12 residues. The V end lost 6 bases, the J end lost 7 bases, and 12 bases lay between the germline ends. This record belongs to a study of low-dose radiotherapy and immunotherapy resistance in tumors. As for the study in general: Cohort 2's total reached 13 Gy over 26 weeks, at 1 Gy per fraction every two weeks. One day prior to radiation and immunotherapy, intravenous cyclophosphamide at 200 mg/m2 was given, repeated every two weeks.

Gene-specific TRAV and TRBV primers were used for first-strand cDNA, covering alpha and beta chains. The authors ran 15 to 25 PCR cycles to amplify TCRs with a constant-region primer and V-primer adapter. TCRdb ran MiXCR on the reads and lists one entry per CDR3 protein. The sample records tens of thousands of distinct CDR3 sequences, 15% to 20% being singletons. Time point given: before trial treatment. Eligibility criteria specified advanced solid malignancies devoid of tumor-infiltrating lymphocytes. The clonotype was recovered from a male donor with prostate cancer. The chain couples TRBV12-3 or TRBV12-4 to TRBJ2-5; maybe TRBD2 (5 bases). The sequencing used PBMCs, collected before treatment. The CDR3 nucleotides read TGTGCCAGCAGCCTCTATGAGGGGACCCAGTACTTC. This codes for CASSLYEGTQYF.